This T cell receptor beta chain was obtained from a study of blood T cell repertoires in COVID-19. About the research overall: Spain, Italy and the United States supplied samples that represented acute and convalescent COVID-19.

Original data processing: The authors estimated nucleated cell counts from reference gene primer amplification. The table came from immunoSEQ multiplex PCR; TCRdb's copy has only in-frame clones and leaves some out. V and J calls plus clone size are reproduced from that table; the DNA served to infer D and trimming. The data show roughly 410,000 clones, 87% seen once. Seattle-derived patients entered the study during active infection and were followed longitudinally. Note on this clone: Its ends do not fully match the called genes, so a read error is possible.

Per germline, CDR1 SSHAT and CDR2 FNYEAQ (reference sequence). The CDR3 is 15 residues long. The sequenced material came from peripheral blood. The chain links TRBV7-7 to TRBJ2-1, with 9 bases aligning to TRBD1. The clonotype was recovered from a woman aged 60 to 75 with COVID-19, enrolled during active disease. The CDR3 nucleotides are TGTGCTAGCAGCTCCGGGACAGGGAGTTTCAATGAGCAGTTCTTC. This sequence encodes CASSSGTGSFNEQFF.